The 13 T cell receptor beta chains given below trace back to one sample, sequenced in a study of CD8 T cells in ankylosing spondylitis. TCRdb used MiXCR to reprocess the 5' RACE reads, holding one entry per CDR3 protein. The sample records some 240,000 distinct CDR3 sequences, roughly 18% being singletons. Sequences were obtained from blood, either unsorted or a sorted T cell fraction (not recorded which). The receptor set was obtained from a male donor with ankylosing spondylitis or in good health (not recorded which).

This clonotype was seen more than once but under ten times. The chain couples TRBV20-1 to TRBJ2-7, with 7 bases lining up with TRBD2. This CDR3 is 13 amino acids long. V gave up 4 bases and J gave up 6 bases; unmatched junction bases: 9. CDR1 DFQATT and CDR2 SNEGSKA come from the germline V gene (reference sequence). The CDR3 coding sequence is TGCAGTGCTACGAAGGGACTACCACTCGAGCAGTACTTC. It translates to CSATKGLPLEQYF.

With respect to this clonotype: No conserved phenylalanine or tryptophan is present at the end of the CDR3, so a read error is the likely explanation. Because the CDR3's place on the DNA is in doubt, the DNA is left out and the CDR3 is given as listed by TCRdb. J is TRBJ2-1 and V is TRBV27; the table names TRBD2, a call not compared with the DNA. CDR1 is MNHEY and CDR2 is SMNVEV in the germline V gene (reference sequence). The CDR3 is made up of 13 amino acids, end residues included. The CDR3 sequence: CASSHPGLAKVSV.

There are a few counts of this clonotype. The CDR3 DNA sequence: TGTGCCAGCAGCTTCGACACCAAAAACATTCAGTACTTC. Its translation is CASSFDTKNIQYF. The V gene is TRBV13, the J gene TRBJ2-4; D gene unclear. Germline V CDR1 and CDR2: PRHDT, FYEKMQ (reference sequence). There are 13 residues in the CDR3. V lost 3 bases and J lost 2, with 5 bases in between. The whole variable domain, remainder taken from reference TRBV13 and TRBJ2-4, is AAGVIQSPRHLIKEKRETATLKCYPIPRHDTVYWYQQGPGQDPQFLISFYEKMQSDKGSIPDRFSAQQFSDYHSELNMSSLELGDSALYFCASSFDTKNIQYFGAGTRLSVL.

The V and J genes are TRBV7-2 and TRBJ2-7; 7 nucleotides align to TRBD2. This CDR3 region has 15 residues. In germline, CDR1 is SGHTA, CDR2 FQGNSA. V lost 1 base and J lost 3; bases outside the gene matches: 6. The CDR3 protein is CASSLGLAVLYEQYF. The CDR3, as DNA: TGTGCCAGCAGCTTAGGGCTAGCGGTCCTCTACGAGCAGTACTTC.

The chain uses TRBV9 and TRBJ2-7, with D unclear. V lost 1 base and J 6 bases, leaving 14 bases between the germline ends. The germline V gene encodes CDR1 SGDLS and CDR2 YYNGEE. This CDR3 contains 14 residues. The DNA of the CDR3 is TGTGCCAGCAGCGTATCTTACAGTTCGTTCGAGCAGTACTTC. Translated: CASSVSYSSFEQYF.

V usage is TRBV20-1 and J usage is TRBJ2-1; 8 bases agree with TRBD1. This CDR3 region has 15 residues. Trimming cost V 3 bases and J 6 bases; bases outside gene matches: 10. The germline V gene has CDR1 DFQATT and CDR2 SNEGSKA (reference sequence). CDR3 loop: CSARATGQVPNEQFF. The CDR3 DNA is TGCAGTGCTAGGGCCACGGGACAGGTCCCCAATGAGCAGTTCTTC.

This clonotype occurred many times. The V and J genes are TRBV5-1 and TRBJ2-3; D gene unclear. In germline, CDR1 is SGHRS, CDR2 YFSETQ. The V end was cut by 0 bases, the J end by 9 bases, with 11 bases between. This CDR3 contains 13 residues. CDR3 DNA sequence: TGCGCCAGCAGCTTGGTTCGAATCGACACGCAGTATTTT. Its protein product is CASSLVRIDTQYF.

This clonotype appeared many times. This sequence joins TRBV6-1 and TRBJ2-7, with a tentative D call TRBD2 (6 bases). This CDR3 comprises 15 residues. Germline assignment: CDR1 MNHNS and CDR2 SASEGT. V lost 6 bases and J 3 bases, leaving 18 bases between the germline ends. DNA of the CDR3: TGTGCCAGCAGACCTATCCCTGGGGGGAACTACGAGCAGTACTTC. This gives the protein CASRPIPGGNYEQYF.

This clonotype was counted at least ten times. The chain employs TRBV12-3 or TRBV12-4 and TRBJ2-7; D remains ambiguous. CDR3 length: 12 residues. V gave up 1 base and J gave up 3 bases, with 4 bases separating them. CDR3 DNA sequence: TGTGCCAGCAGTTTAGGGATCTACGAGCAGTACTTC. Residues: CASSLGIYEQYF.

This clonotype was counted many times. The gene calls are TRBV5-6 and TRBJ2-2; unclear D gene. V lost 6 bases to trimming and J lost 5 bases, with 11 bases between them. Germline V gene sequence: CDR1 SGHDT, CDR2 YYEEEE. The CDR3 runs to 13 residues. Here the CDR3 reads CASTTSSTGELFF. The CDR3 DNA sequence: TGTGCCAGCACCACCTCCAGTACCGGGGAGCTGTTTTTT.

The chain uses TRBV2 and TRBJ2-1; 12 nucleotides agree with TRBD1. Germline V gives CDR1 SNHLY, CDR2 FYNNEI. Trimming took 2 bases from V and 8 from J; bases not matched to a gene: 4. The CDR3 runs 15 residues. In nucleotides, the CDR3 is TGTGCCAGCAGTGAACAGGGACAGGGGGCCGATGAGCAGTTCTTC. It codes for CASSEQGQGADEQFF.

The CDR3 DNA reads as TGCGCCAGCAGCGAAGGACAGGGGCTCTCCTACGAGCAGTACTTC. Its protein product is CASSEGQGLSYEQYF. The chain couples TRBV5-1 to TRBJ2-7; 9 bases agree with TRBD1. The length of the CDR3 is 15 residues. Germline V gene lookup returns CDR1 SGHRS and CDR2 YFSETQ. J lost 0 bases, V lost 4 bases, and 5 bases had no gene match.

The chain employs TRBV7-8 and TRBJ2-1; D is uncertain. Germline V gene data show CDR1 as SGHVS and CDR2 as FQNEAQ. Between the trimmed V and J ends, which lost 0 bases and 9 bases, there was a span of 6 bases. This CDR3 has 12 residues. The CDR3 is CASSLATVEQFF. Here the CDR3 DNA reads TGTGCCAGCAGCTTAGCAACTGTTGAGCAGTTCTTC.